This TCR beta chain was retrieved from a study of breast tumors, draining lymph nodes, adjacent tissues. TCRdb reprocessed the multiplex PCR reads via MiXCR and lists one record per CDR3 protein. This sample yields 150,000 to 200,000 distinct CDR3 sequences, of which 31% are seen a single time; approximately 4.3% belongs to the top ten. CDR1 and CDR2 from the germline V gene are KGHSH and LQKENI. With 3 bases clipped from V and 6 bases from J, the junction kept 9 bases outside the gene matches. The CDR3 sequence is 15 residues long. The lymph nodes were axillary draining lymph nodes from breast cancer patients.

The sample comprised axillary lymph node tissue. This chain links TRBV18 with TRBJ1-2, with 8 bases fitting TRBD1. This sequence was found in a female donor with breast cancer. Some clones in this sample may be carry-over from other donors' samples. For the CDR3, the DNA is TGTGCCAGCTCACCGGGACAGGCTATGTTGGATGGCTACACCTTC. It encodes CASSPGQAMLDGYTF.